A selection of T cell receptor beta chains follows, all from one sample in a study of brain T cells in children with intractable seizures. Using immunoSEQ multiplex PCR, the repertoire was profiled, and TCRdb retains in-frame clones only, with some absent. The sample lists tens of thousands of clones, approximately 94% seen once, with roughly 1.5% in the top ten. The material sequenced was peripheral blood, taken at surgery. The receptors were sampled from a boy in the first two years of life with tuberous sclerosis and intractable seizures. Both conserved end residues are part of each CDR3. The order of the fields is V gene, J gene, CDR3 protein.

TRBV5-4	TRBJ1-3	CASSFPRETGNTIYF
TRBV5-1	TRBJ1-1	CASTQGPTGHTNTEAFF
TRBV5-4	TRBJ2-5	CASSLDSPETQYF
TRBV5-6	TRBJ1-5	CASSFQVNQPQHF
TRBV7-6	TRBJ2-7	CASSAASGRGYEQYF
TRBV9	TRBJ2-1	CASSVVDQGGQFF
TRBV5-6	TRBJ2-1	CASSLAMGLAGDEQFF
TRBV13	TRBJ1-3	CASSSDRVGNTIYF
TRBV7-9	TRBJ1-1	CASRRMGTEAFF
TRBV19	TRBJ2-7	CASSFGSGRTYEQYF
TRBV27	TRBJ2-7	CASSLYPGLLEQYF
TRBV19	TRBJ1-2	CASSIDPRHSLYGYTF
TRBV7-3	TRBJ2-1	CASSLSAGGSNNEQFF
TRBV6-6	TRBJ2-3	CASSYSTGGGQDTQYF
TRBV6-1	TRBJ2-5	CASSESGLAGSETQYF
TRBV3-1/TRBV3-2	TRBJ1-2	CASSQGVDRGGNGYTF
TRBV11-3	TRBJ2-3	CASGSGGVRTDTQYF
TRBV5-1	TRBJ2-3	CASSPTGGSTDTQYF
TRBV5-8	TRBJ1-1	CASSLPSNPNTEAFF
TRBV5-1	TRBJ1-1	CASRSGGGTEAFF
TRBV9	TRBJ2-3	CASSPTSGGGTDTQYF
TRBV6-6	TRBJ1-2	CASSYSTGQGPYGYTF
TRBV7-2	TRBJ2-3	CASSFRGWSPDTQYF
TRBV7-3	TRBJ1-1	CASSPLQGWNTEAFF
TRBV10-3	TRBJ2-7	CAISESTYEQYF
TRBV21-1	TRBJ1-1	CASSTNRDPTEAFF
TRBV12-5	TRBJ2-7	CASATSGTAFGEQYF
TRBV19	TRBJ1-3	CASTGGGRLSGNTIYF
TRBV19	TRBJ2-2	CASMGQLNTGELFF
TRBV19	TRBJ1-5	CASRGQGPYNQPQHF
TRBV6-5	TRBJ1-1	CAGVSGQRNTEAFF
TRBV10-2	TRBJ2-7	CASIRPGVSYEQYF
TRBV24-1	TRBJ2-5	CATSDLPHEPHEETQYF
TRBV9	TRBJ1-2	CASSVVGNQGYGYTF
TRBV7-6	TRBJ1-1	CASSARGRRVGDPEAFF
TRBV6-4	TRBJ2-2	CASGSTSGRENTGELFF
TRBV6-5	TRBJ1-5	CASIGQEYSNQPQHF
TRBV19	TRBJ2-7	CASSSRGTAPYEQYF
TRBV7-8	TRBJ2-5	CASSLGAAGGQTQYF
TRBV10-3	TRBJ1-6	CAITSSWGLDSPLHF
TRBV7-9	TRBJ1-2	CASSLVGQGDYGYTF